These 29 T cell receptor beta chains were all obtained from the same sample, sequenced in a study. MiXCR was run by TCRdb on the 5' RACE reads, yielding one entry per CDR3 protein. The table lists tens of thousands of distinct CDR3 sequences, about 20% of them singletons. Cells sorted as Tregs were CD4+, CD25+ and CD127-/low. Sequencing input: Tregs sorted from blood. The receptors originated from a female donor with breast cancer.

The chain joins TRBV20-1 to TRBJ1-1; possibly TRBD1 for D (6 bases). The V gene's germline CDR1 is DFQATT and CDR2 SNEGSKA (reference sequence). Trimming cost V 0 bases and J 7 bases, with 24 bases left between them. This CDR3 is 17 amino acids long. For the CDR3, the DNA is TGCAGTGCTAGAGATTTGCAGGGTAGGGATAAGGGGGATGAAGCTTTCTTT. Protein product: CSARDLQGRDKGDEAFF.

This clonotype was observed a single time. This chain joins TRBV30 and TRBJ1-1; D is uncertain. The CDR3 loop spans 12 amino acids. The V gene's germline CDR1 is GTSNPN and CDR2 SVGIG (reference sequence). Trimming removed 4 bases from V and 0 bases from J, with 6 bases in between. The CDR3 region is CAWTRMNTEAFF. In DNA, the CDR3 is TGTGCCTGGACACGGATGAACACTGAAGCTTTCTTT.

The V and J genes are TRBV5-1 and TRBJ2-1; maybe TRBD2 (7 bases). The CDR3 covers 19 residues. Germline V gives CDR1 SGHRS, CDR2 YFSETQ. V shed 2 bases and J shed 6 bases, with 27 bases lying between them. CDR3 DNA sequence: TGCGCCAGCAGCTTCGTGGGGGGGCGGATTTTAGGGAGTCGCAATGAGCAGTTCTTC. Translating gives CASSFVGGRILGSRNEQFF.

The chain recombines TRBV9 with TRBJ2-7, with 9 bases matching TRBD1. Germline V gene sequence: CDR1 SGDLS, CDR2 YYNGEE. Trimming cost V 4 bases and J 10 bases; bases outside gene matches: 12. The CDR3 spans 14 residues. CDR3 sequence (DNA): TGTGCCAGCAGCCCCGGAGGACAGGGGAGTAGACAGTACTTC. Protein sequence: CASSPGGQGSRQYF.

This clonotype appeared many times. The CDR3 coding sequence is TGTGCCAGCAGGCCAACCGGGACAGGTGAAGCTTTCTTT. This translates into CASRPTGTGEAFF. J is TRBJ1-1 and V is TRBV12-3 or TRBV12-4, with TRBD1 identical over 8 bases. Germline trimming cut 6 bases from V and 7 bases from J; bases unmatched to any gene: 7. CDR3 length: 13 residues.

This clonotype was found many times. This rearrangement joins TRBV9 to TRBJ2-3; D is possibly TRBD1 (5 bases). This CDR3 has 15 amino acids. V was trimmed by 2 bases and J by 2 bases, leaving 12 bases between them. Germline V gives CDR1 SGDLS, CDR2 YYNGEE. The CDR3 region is CASSVRGLDTDTQYF. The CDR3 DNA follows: TGTGCCAGCAGCGTTAGGGGATTAGACACAGATACGCAGTATTTT.

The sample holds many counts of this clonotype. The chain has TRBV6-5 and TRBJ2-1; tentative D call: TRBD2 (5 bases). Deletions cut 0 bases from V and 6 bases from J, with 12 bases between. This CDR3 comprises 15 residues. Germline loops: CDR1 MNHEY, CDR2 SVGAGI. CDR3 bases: TGTGCCAGCAGTTACTCAGTCTTGGCGGGCAATGAGCAGTTCTTC. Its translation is CASSYSVLAGNEQFF.

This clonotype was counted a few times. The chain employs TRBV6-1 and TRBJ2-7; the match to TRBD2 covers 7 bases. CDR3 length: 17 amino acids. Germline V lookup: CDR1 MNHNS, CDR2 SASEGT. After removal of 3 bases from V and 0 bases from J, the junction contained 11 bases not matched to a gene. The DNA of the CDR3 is TGTGCCAGCAGTGAGGAGAGCGGGGTCAAGAGCTCCTACGAGCAGTACTTC. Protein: CASSEESGVKSSYEQYF.

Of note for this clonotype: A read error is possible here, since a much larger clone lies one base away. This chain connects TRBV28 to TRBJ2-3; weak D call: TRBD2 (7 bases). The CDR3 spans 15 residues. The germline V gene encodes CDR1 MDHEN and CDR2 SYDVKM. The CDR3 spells CAGRPRGGPGRTQYF. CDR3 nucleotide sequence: TGTGCCGGCAGACCGAGGGGGGGCCCGGGGCGTACGCAGTATTTT. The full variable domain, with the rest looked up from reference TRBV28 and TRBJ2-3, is DVKVTQSSRYLVKRTGEKVFLECVQDMDHENMFWYRQDPGLGLRLIYFSYDVKMKEKGDIPEGYSVSREKKERFSLILESASTNQTSMYLCAGRPRGGPGRTQYFGPGTRLTVL.

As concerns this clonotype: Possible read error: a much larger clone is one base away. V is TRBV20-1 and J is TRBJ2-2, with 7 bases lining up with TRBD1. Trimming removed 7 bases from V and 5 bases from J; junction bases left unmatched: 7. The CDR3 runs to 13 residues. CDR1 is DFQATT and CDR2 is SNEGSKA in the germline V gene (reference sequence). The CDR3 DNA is TGCAGTGGTCCGAACAGGGGTACCGGGGAGCTGTTTTTT. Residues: CSGPNRGTGELFF.

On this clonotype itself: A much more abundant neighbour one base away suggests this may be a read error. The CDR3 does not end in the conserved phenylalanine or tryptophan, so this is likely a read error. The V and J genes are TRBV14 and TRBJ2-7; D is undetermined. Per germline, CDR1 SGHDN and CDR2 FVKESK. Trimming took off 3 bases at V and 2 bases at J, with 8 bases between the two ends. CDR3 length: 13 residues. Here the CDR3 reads CASSHANTYEQYS. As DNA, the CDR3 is TGTGCCAGCAGCCATGCCAATACCTACGAGCAGTACTCC.

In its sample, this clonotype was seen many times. The CDR3 loop is CSAGWGDEQYF. The CDR3 region has the DNA TGCAGCGCCGGGTGGGGGGACGAGCAGTACTTC. The rearrangement links TRBV29-1 to TRBJ2-7; a weak D match, TRBD2 (6 bases). The length of the CDR3 is 11 residues. The germline V and J ends were trimmed by 7 bases and 5 bases, with 12 bases remaining between them. Looked up from germline, CDR1 is SQVTM and CDR2 is ANQGSEA.

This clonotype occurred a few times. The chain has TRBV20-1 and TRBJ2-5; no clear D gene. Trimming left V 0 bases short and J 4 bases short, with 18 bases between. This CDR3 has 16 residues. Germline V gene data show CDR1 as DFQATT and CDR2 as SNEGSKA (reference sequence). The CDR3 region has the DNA TGCAGTGCTAGAGACGCTCTACAGACCGTTACAGAGACCCAGTACTTC. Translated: CSARDALQTVTETQYF.

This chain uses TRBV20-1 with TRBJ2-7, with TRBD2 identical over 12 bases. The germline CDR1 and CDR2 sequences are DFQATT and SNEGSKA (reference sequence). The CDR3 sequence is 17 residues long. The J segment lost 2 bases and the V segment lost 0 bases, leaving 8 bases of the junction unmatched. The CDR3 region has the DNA TGCAGTGCTAGAGATCTGACTAGCGGGAGTAGGGCCTACGAGCAGTACTTC. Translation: CSARDLTSGSRAYEQYF.

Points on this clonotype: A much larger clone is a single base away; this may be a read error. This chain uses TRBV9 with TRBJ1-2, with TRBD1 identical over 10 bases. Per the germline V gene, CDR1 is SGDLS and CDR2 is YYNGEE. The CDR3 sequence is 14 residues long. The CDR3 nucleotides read TGTACCAGCAGCATCCGGGACAGGGGCTATGGCTACACCTTC. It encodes CTSSIRDRGYGYTF.

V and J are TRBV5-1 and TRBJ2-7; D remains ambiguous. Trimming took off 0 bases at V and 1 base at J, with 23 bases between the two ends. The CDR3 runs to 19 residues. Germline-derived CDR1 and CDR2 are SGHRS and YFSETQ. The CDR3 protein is CASSLAAPRTLRASYEQYF. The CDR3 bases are TGCGCCAGCAGCTTGGCGGCTCCTCGGACCCTGAGAGCTTCCTACGAGCAGTACTTC. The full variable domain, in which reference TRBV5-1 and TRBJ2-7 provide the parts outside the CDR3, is KAGVTQTPRYLIKTRGQQVTLSCSPISGHRSVSWYQQTPGQGLQFLFEYFSETQRNKGNFPGRFSGRQFSNSRSEMNVSTLELGDSALYLCASSLAAPRTLRASYEQYFGPGTRLTVT.

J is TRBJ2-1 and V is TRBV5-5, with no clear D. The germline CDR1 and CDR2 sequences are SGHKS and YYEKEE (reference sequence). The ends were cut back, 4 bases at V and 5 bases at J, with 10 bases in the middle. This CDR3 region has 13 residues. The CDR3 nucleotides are TGTGCCAGCAGCCAAATCGATAACAATGAGCAGTTCTTC. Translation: CASSQIDNNEQFF.

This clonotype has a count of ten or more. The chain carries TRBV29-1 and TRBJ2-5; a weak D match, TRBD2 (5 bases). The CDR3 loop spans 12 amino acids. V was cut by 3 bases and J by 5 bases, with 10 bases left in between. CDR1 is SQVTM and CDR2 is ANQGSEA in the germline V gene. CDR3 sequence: CSVDGIGETQYF. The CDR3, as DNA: TGCAGCGTTGACGGGATTGGGGAGACCCAGTACTTC.

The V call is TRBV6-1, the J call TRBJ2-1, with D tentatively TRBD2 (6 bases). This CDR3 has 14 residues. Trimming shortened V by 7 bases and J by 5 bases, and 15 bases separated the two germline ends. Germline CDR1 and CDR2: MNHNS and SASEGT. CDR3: CASTRDGFNNEQFF. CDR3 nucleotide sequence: TGTGCCAGCACGCGGGACGGATTTAACAATGAGCAGTTCTTC.

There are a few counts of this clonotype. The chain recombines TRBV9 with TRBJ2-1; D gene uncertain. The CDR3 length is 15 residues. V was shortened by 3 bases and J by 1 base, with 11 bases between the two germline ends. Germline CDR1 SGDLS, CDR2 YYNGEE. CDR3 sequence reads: CASSAVSGSYNEQFF. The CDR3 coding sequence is TGTGCCAGCAGCGCGGTTTCGGGTTCCTACAATGAGCAGTTCTTC.

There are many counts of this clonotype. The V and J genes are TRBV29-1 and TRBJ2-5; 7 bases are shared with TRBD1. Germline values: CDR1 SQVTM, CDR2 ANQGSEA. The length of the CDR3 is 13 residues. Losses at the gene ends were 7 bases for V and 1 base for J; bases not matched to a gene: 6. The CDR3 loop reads CSAMTGIQETQYF. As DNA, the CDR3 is TGCAGCGCTATGACAGGGATCCAAGAGACCCAGTACTTC.

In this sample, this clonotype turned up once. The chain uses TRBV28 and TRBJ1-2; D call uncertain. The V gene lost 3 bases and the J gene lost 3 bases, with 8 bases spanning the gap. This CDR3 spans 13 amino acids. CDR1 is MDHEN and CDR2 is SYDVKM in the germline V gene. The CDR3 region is CASSFRADYGYTF. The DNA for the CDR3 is TGTGCCAGCAGTTTTAGGGCAGACTATGGCTACACCTTC.

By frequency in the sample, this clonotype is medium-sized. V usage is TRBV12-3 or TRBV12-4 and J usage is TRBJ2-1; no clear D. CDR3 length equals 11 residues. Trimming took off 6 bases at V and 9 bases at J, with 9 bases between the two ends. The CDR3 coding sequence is TGTGCCAGCAGCCCTTATACTGAGCAGTTCTTC. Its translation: CASSPYTEQFF.

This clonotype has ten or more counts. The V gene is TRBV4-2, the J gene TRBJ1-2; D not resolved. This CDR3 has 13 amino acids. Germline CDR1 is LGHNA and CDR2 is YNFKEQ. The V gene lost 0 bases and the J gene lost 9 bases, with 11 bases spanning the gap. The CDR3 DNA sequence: TGTGCCAGCAGCCAAGAAGGGCTGTGGAGCTACACCTTC. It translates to CASSQEGLWSYTF.

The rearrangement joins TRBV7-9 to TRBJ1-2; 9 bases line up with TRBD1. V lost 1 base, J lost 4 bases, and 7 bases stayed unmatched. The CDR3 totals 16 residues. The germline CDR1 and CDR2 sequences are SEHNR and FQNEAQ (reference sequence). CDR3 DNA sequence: TGTGCCAGCAGCTTAGGGGGACAGGGTCGGGGCTATGGCTACACCTTC. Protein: CASSLGGQGRGYGYTF.

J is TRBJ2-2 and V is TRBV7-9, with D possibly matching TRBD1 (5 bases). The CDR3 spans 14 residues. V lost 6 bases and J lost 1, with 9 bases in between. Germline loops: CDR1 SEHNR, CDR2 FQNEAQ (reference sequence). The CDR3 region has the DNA TGTGCCAGCAGTAAGGGGATGAACACCGGGGAGCTGTTTTTT. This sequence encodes CASSKGMNTGELFF.

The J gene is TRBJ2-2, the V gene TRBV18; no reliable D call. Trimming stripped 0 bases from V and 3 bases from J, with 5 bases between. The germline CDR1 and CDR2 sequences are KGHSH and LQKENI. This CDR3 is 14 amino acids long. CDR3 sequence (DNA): TGTGCCAGCTCACCACCGGTAGACACCGGGGAGCTGTTTTTT. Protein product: CASSPPVDTGELFF.

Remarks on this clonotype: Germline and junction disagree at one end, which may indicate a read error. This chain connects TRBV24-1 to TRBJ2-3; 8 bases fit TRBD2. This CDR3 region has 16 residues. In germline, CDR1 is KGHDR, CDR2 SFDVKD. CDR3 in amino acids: CATSDFGLAGTDTRYF. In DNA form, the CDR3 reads TGTGCCACCAGTGATTTTGGCCTAGCGGGCACAGATACGCGGTATTTT.

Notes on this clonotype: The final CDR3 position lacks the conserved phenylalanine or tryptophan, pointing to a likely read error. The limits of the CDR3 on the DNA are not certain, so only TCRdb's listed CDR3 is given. The chain's CDR3 is CASSGGQDHGYTFGS. This chain connects TRBV5-1 to TRBJ2-1; no DNA check was done on the table's D call, TRBD1. Germline V gene lookup returns CDR1 SGHRS and CDR2 YFSETQ. Ends included, the CDR3 has 15 residues.